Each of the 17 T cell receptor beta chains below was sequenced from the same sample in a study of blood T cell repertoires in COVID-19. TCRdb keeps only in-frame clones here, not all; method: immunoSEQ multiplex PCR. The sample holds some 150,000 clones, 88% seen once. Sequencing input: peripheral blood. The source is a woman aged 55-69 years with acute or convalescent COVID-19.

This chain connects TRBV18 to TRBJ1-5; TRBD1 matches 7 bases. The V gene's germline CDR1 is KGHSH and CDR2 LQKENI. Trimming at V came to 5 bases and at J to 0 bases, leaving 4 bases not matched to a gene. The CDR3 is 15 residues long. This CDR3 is CASSSTGYSNQPQHF. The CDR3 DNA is TGTGCCAGCTCATCGACAGGGTATAGCAATCAGCCCCAGCATTTT.

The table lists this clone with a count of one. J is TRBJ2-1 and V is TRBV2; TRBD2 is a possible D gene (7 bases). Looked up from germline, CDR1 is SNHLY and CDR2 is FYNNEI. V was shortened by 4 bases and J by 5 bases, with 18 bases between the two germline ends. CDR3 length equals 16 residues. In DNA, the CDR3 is TGTGCCAGCAGTGTTCCCCTGGGGGGGGGCAACAATGAGCAGTTCTTC. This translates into CASSVPLGGGNNEQFF. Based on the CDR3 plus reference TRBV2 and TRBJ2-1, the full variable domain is EPEVTQTPSHQVTQMGQEVILRCVPISNHLYFYWYRQILGQKVEFLVSFYNNEISEKSEIFDDQFSVERPDGSNFTLKIRSTKLEDSAMYFCASSVPLGGGNNEQFFGPGTRLTVL.

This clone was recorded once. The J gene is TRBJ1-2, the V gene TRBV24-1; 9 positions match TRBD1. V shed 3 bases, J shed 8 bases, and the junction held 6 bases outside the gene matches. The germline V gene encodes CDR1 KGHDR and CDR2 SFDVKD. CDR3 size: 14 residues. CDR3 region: CATSDRTGVEGYTF. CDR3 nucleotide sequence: TGTGCCACCAGTGATCGGACAGGGGTCGAAGGCTACACCTTC.

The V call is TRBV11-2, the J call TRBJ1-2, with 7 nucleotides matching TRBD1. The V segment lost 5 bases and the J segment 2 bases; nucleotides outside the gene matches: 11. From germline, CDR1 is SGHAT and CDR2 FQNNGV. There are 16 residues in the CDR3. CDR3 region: CASSPLRTGINYGYTF. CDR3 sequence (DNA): TGTGCCAGCAGCCCTCTCCGGACAGGAATCAACTATGGCTACACCTTC.

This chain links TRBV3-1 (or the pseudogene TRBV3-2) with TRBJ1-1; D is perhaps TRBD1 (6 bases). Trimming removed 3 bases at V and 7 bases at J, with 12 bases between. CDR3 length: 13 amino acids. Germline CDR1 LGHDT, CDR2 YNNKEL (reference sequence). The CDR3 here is CASSQEGGSEAFF. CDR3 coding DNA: TGTGCCAGCAGCCAGGAAGGGGGAAGTGAAGCTTTCTTT.

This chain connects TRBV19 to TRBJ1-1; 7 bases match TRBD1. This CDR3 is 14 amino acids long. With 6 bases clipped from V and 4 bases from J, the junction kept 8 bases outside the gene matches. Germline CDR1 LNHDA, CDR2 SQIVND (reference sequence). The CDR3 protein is CASSRQGGGTEAFF. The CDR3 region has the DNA TGTGCCAGTAGCCGACAGGGAGGCGGCACTGAAGCTTTCTTT.

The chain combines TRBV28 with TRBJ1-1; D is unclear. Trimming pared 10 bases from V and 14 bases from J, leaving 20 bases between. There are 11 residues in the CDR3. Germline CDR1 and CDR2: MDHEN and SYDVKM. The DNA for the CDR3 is TGTGCCACCTCAACGGGAGGGCCAGAATTCTTT. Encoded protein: CATSTGGPEFF.

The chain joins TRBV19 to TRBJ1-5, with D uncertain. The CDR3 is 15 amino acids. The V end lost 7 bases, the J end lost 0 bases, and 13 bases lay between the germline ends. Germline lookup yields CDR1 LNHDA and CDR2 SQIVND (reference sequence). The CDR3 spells CASKSRHLSNQPQHF. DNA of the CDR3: TGTGCCAGTAAATCCAGACATCTTAGCAATCAGCCCCAGCATTTT.

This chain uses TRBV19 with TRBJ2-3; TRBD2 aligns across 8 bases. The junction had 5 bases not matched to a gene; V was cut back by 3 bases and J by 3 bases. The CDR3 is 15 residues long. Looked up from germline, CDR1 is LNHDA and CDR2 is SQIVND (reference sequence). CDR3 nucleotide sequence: TGTGCCAGTAGTATTAGCGGGGTAGGGACAGATACGCAGTATTTT. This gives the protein CASSISGVGTDTQYF.

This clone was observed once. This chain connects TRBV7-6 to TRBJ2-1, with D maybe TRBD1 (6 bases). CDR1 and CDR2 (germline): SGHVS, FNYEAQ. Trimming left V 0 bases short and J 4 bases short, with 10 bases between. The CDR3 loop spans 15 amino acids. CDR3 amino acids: CASSLAQGGYNEQFF. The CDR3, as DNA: TGTGCCAGCAGCTTAGCGCAAGGGGGTTACAATGAGCAGTTCTTC.

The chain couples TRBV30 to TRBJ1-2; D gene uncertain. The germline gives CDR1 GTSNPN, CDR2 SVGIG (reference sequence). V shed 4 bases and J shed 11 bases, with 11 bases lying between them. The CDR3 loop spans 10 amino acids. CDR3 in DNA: TGTGCCTGGACAGGTCCGAAGTACACCTTC. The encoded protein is CAWTGPKYTF.

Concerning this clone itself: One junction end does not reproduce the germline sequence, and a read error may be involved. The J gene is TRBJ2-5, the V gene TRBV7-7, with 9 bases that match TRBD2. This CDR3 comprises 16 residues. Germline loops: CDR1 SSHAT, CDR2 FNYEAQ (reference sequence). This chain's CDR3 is CASSLGSGGPQETQYF. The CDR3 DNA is TGTGCTAGCAGCTTAGGCAGCGGGGGGCCCCAAGAGACCCAGTACTTC.

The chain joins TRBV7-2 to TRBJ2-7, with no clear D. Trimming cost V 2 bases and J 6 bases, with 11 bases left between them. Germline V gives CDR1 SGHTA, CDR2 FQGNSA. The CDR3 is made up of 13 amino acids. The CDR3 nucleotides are TGTGCCAGCAGCTTAAACGCAGTTCGCGAGCAGTACTTC. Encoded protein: CASSLNAVREQYF. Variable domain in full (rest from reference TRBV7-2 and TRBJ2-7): GAGVSQSPSNKVTEKGKDVELRCDPISGHTALYWYRQSLGQGLEFLIYFQGNSAPDKSGLPSDRFSAERTGGSVSTLTIQRTQQEDSAVYLCASSLNAVREQYFGPGTRLTVT.

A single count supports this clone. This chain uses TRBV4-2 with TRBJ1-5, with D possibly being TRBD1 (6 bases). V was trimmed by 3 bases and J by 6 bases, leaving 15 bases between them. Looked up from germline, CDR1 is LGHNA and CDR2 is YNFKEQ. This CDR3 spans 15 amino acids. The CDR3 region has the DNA TGTGCCAGCAGCCAGCAACGGACAGCCGCTCAGCCCCAGCATTTT. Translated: CASSQQRTAAQPQHF.

CDR3 coding DNA: TGTGCCAGCAGCCAGGGACTAGCGGAGACCTACGAGCAGTACTTC. Its translation is CASSQGLAETYEQYF. The rearrangement uses TRBV3-1 (or the pseudogene TRBV3-2) and TRBJ2-7, with 11 bases identical to TRBD2. CDR1 is LGHDT and CDR2 is YNNKEL in the germline V gene (reference sequence). The V segment lost 3 bases and the J segment 2 bases; nucleotides outside the gene matches: 3. The CDR3 runs to 15 residues.

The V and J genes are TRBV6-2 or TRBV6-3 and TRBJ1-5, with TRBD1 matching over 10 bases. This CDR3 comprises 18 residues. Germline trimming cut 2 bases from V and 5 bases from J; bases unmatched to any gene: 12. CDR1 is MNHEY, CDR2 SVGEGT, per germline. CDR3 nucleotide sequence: TGTGCCAGCAGTTACCTTACCGGGACAGGGGCACAAGATCAGCCCCAGCATTTT. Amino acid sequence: CASSYLTGTGAQDQPQHF.

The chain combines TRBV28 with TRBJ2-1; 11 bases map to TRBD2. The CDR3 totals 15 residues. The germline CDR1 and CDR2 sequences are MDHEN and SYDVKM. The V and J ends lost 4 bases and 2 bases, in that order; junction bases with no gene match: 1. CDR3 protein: CASSWTSGPYNEQFF. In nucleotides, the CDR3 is TGTGCCAGCAGTTGGACTAGCGGGCCCTACAATGAGCAGTTCTTC. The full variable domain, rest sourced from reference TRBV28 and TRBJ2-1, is DVKVTQSSRYLVKRTGEKVFLECVQDMDHENMFWYRQDPGLGLRLIYFSYDVKMKEKGDIPEGYSVSREKKERFSLILESASTNQTSMYLCASSWTSGPYNEQFFGPGTRLTVL.